These T cell receptor beta chains were read from a single sample in a study of glioma-infiltrating T cells after dendritic cell vaccination. Clones were read by immunoSEQ multiplex PCR, and TCRdb kept only the in-frame ones, dropping some. The sample records around 37,000 clones, approximately 82% being singletons. The sequencing here drew on blood, taken before dendritic cell vaccination. Receptors originate from a human donor with glioblastoma. CDR3s include the opening cysteine and the closing phenylalanine or tryptophan. D genes are given only for firm matches. Size tells how often a clone was seen (once, few, many) or the class of an expanded clone, and some rows leave it out.

TRBD1	TRBV28	TRBJ1-6	-	16	CASSLQGASYNSPLHF	TGTGCCAGCAGTTTACAGGGGGCGTCGTATAATTCACCCCTCCACTTT
-	TRBV6-1	TRBJ2-6	-	15	CATGEGGSGANVLTF	TGTGCCACCGGGGAAGGTGGCTCTGGGGCCAACGTCCTGACTTTC
TRBD1	TRBV7-2	TRBJ1-1	-	14	CASSLVGQGKEAFF	TGTGCCAGCAGCTTAGTTGGACAGGGAAAGGAAGCTTTCTTT
TRBD2	TRBV4-1	TRBJ2-3	-	16	CASSTRTRSRTDTQYF	TGCGCCAGCAGCACCCGGACTAGATCTAGGACAGATACGCAGTATTTT
TRBD1	TRBV13	TRBJ1-2	once	13	CASSSQGAYGYTF	TGTGCCAGCAGCTCCCAGGGGGCCTATGGCTACACCTTC
-	TRBV7-9	TRBJ1-1	once	15	CASSPYQGSGTEAFF	TGTGCCAGCAGCCCGTATCAGGGATCGGGTACTGAAGCTTTCTTT
-	TRBV28	TRBJ2-7	once	15	CASSQRGRFSYEQYF	TGTGCCAGCAGCCAAAGAGGGAGATTTTCCTACGAGCAGTACTTC
TRBD1	TRBV4-2	TRBJ2-6	-	17	CASSQRTGAEGANVLTF	TGTGCCAGCAGCCAGCGTACAGGGGCCGAGGGGGCCAACGTCCTGACTTTC
TRBD2	TRBV14	TRBJ2-4	-	17	CASSQKRAGGAKNIQYF	TGTGCCAGCAGCCAAAAGAGAGCGGGGGGTGCCAAAAACATTCAGTACTTC
-	TRBV7-2	TRBJ2-5	-	14	CASSLDSGQETQYF	TGTGCCAGCAGCTTAGATAGCGGTCAAGAGACCCAGTACTTC
TRBD2	TRBV7-3	TRBJ2-1	-	16	CASSYTTSGGHNEQFF	TGTGCCAGCAGCTATACGACTAGCGGGGGGCACAATGAGCAGTTCTTC
-	TRBV19	TRBJ2-7	-	14	CASKVGQGSYEQYF	TGTGCCAGTAAGGTAGGGCAGGGGAGCTACGAGCAGTACTTC
TRBD1	TRBV19	TRBJ2-2	-	18	CAINWDRGLAMNTGELFF	TGTGCCATCAATTGGGACAGGGGGCTAGCCATGAACACCGGGGAGCTGTTTTTT
TRBD2	TRBV6-1	TRBJ2-7	-	16	CASSDVLARSTYEQYF	TGTGCCAGCAGTGATGTACTAGCGAGGTCTACCTACGAGCAGTACTTC
TRBD2	TRBV4-2	TRBJ2-3	-	17	CASSQERNSGGIDTQYF	TGTGCCAGCAGCCAAGAGAGGAATAGCGGGGGTATAGATACGCAGTATTTT
-	TRBV4-1	TRBJ2-2	-	14	CASSQPFSRLELFF	TGCGCCAGCAGCCAACCCTTTAGCCGACTCGAGCTGTTTTTT
TRBD1	TRBV18	TRBJ2-7	-	14	CASSTGVQGYEQYF	TGTGCCAGCTCTACCGGCGTACAGGGGTACGAGCAGTACTTC
-	TRBV29-1	TRBJ2-7	-	12	CSVGTGYGEQYF	TGCAGCGTTGGTACAGGGTATGGCGAGCAGTACTTC
TRBD1	TRBV7-8	TRBJ1-6	few	15	CASSLRDREGSPLHF	TGTGCCAGCAGCTTGCGGGACAGGGAAGGATCCCCCCTCCACTTT
-	TRBV11-3	TRBJ1-3	-	14	CASSFETVGDTIYF	TGTGCCAGCAGCTTCGAGACTGTCGGAGACACCATATATTTT
-	TRBV4-2	TRBJ2-5	few	19	CASSQDRGVTGEAQETQYF	TGTGCCAGCAGCCAAGATCGAGGGGTAACGGGGGAGGCTCAAGAGACCCAGTACTTC
TRBD2	TRBV18	TRBJ2-5	-	15	CASSRTSGWRETQYF	TGTGCCAGCTCACGGACTAGCGGGTGGCGGGAGACCCAGTACTTC
-	TRBV6-5	TRBJ2-7	-	13	CASSYSKSYEQYF	TGTGCCAGCAGTTACTCGAAGAGCTACGAGCAGTACTTC
-	TRBV7-5	TRBJ2-4	-	22	CARSCTPSGGAEGLAAKNIQYF	TGTGCCAGAAGCTGTACACCTAGCGGGGGGGCCGAGGGGCTTGCTGCCAAAAACATTCAGTACTTC
-	TRBV30	TRBJ2-7	-	16	CAWSTARTRSSYEQYF	TGTGCCTGGAGTACCGCCCGGACAAGGAGCTCCTACGAGCAGTACTTC
TRBD2	TRBV10-3	TRBJ2-1	once	13	CALSGGVYNEQFF	TGTGCCCTAAGCGGGGGGGTGTACAATGAGCAGTTCTTC
TRBD1	TRBV9	TRBJ1-1	-	17	CASSPQRTGGKNTEAFF	TGTGCCAGCAGCCCCCAGAGGACAGGGGGGAAGAACACTGAAGCTTTCTTT
-	TRBV27	TRBJ1-5	-	14	CASSLSYAQGPQHF	TGTGCCAGCAGTTTATCTTACGCTCAGGGGCCCCAGCATTTT
-	TRBV14	TRBJ2-7	-	15	CASSLVRGSTYEQYF	TGTGCCAGCAGCCTCGTCAGGGGCTCCACCTACGAGCAGTACTTC
TRBD1	TRBV5-4	TRBJ1-3	-	17	CASSPDRAVTSGNTIYF	TGTGCCAGCAGCCCAGACAGGGCGGTGACCTCTGGAAACACCATATATTTT
TRBD1	TRBV6-5	TRBJ2-7	-	14	CASTRQGADYEQYF	TGTGCCAGCACCAGACAGGGTGCGGACTACGAGCAGTACTTC
TRBD2	TRBV19	TRBJ2-3	once	18	CASSPAIGTRASTDTQYF	TGTGCCAGTAGCCCGGCAATCGGGACTAGGGCTAGCACAGATACGCAGTATTTT
-	TRBV19	TRBJ2-2	-	18	CASSALGGWGSNTGELFF	TGTGCCAGTAGTGCCCTGGGCGGTTGGGGCTCGAACACCGGGGAGCTGTTTTTT
-	TRBV11-3	TRBJ1-2	-	16	CASSSARGTFNYGYTF	TGTGCCAGCAGCTCGGCGCGGGGAACGTTCAACTATGGCTACACCTTC
-	TRBV21-1	TRBJ2-2	-	16	CASSNGDRKYTGELFF	TGTGCCAGCAGCAACGGGGACAGGAAATACACCGGGGAGCTGTTTTTT
-	TRBV4-3	TRBJ1-2	-	14	CASSQDKRDRGYTF	TGCGCCAGCAGCCAAGACAAGCGAGATCGGGGCTACACCTTC
-	TRBV7-2	TRBJ1-6	-	15	CASSNRAGSGSPLHF	TGTGCCAGCAGCAATAGGGCGGGGAGTGGTTCACCCCTCCACTTT
-	TRBV6-5	TRBJ2-7	few	14	CASSYSIGVYEQYF	TGTGCCAGCAGTTACTCGATTGGAGTCTACGAGCAGTACTTC
-	TRBV18	TRBJ2-2	-	12	CASGRNTGELFF	TGCGCCTCAGGCCGTAACACCGGGGAGCTGTTTTTT
-	TRBV25-1	TRBJ2-6	-	14	CASRPPSGASVLTF	TGTGCCAGTAGACCACCCTCTGGGGCCAGCGTCCTGACTTTC
TRBD1	TRBV29-1	TRBJ2-7	-	13	CSVVETGTYEQYF	TGCAGCGTTGTCGAGACAGGGACCTACGAGCAGTACTTC